This TCR beta chain was profiled in a study of monozygotic twins with inflammatory bowel disease. Reprocessing the 5' RACE reads, TCRdb reports a single entry for every CDR3 protein and omits DNA. The table lists 330,000 or so distinct CDR3 sequences, with 2% in the top ten. Germline loops: CDR1 SGHTA, CDR2 FQGNSA. The CDR3 length is 13 residues. As concerns this clonotype: Its antigen is not identified.

Overall study findings and caveats: Repertoire similarity did not separate concordant from discordant twins, possibly from limited power.

The clonotype comes from a human donor with ulcerative colitis or Crohn's disease, or a healthy co-twin of an affected twin (not recorded which). Sequencing used blood. The chain uses TRBV7-2 and TRBJ2-4; TCRdb calls TRBD1, which cannot be checked without DNA. CDR3 sequence reads: CASSSGAGSIQYF. Full variable domain (rest looked up from reference TRBV7-2 and TRBJ2-4): GAGVSQSPSNKVTEKGKDVELRCDPISGHTALYWYRQSLGQGLEFLIYFQGNSAPDKSGLPSDRFSAERTGGSVSTLTIQRTQQEDSAVYLCASSSGAGSIQYFGAGTRLSVL.